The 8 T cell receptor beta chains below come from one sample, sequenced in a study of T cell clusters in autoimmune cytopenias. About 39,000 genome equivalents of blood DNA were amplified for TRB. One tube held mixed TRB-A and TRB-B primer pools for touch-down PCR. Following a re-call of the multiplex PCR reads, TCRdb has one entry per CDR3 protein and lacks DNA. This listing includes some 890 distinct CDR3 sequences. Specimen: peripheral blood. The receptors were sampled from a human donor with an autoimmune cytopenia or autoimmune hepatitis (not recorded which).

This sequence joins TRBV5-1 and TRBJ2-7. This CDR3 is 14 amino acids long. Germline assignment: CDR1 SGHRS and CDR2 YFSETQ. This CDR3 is CASSLQVSSYEQYF.

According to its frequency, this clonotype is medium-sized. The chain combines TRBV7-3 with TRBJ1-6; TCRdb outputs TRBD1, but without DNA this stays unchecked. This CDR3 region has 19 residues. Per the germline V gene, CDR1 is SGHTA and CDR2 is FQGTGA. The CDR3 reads CARRLPKVERMTVISPLHF.

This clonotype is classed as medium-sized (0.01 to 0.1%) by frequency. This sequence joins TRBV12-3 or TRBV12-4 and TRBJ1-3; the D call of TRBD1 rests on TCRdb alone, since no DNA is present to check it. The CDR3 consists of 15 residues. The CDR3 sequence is CASSFIGGPGNTIYF.

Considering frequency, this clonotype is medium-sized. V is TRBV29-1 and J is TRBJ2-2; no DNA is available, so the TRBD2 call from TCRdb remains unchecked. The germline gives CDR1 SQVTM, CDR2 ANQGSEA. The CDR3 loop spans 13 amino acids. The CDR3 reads CSVEAGPTGELFF.

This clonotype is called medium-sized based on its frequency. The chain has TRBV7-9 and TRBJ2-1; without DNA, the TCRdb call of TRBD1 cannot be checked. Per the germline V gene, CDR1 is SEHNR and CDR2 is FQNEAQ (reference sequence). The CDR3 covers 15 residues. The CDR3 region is CASSLVAGYYNEQFF.

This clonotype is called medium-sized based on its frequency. This CDR3 is CAWSVRFNGLPLLYEQYF. The V call is TRBV30, the J call TRBJ2-7; the D call from TCRdb, TRBD2, cannot be confirmed without DNA. This CDR3 comprises 18 residues. The germline V gene has CDR1 GTSNPN and CDR2 SVGIG (reference sequence).

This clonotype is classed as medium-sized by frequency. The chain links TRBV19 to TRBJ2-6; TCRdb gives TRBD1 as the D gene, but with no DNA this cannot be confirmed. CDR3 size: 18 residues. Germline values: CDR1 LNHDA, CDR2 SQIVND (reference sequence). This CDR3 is CASSILTGGASGANVLTF.

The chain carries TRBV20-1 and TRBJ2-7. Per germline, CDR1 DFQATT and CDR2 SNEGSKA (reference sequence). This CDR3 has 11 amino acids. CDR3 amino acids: CSASPFYEQYF.